This TCR beta chain was documented in a study of blood T cell repertoires in COVID-19. Looking at the study overall: PBMCs, B-cell-depleted T cells, or T cells were the source of the cDNA or gDNA that made up the material.

TCRdb's copy holds only in-frame clones and misses some; the assay was immunoSEQ multiplex PCR. The table includes 150,000 or so clones, about four fifths detected once. Trimming removed 0 bases from V and 5 bases from J; junction bases left unmatched: 5. In germline, CDR1 is SGHTS, CDR2 YDEGEE. The CDR3 contains 16 residues. Everyone who took part was about 18 to 90 years old, and they came from 24 US areas. J is TRBJ2-2 and V is TRBV5-8, with 9 positions matching TRBD2. The source of this sequence is a man aged 45-60 years who had recovered from COVID-19. The sequenced sample was PBMCs or T cells enriched from blood (not recorded which). The CDR3 loop reads CASSLVGGGETGELFF. CDR3 DNA: TGTGCCAGCAGCTTGGTCGGCGGGGGGGAAACCGGGGAGCTGTTTTTT. The whole variable domain, remainder taken from reference TRBV5-8 and TRBJ2-2, is EAGVTQSPTHLIKTRGQQATLRCSPISGHTSVYWYQQALGLGLQFLLWYDEGEERNRGNFPPRFSGRQFPNYSSELNVNALELEDSALYLCASSLVGGGETGELFFGEGSRLTVL.